A selection of T cell receptor beta chains follows, all from one sample in a study of blood T cell repertoires in COVID-19. Assay: immunoSEQ multiplex PCR; the TCRdb copy retains only in-frame clones and omits some. Found here are about 200,000 clones, roughly 89% of them singletons; the top ten hold 5.5% to 7.5%. Sequenced sample: peripheral blood. These receptors were collected from a man between 60 and 70 years old who had recovered from COVID-19. Each CDR3 is given with its conserved first and last residue.

V gene: TRBV19
J gene: TRBJ1-4
CDR3 protein: CASSLQGSEKLFF

V gene: TRBV7-9
J gene: TRBJ1-4
CDR3 protein: CASTPRQGPEKLFF

V gene: TRBV3-1/TRBV3-2
J gene: TRBJ2-7
CDR3 protein: CASSPLSPLAGGRYEQYF

V gene: TRBV5-8
J gene: TRBJ2-2
CDR3 protein: CASSLLAGDTGELFF

V gene: TRBV30
J gene: TRBJ1-4
CDR3 protein: CAWSVLRGYGEKLFF

V gene: TRBV30
J gene: TRBJ2-7
CDR3 protein: CAWKPLAGTTYEQYF

V gene: TRBV11-2
J gene: TRBJ1-2
CDR3 protein: CASSLEGRDYGYTF

V gene: TRBV15
J gene: TRBJ1-1
CDR3 protein: CATSRDQVEAFF

V gene: TRBV7-2
J gene: TRBJ1-6
CDR3 protein: CASSRKDRSSYNSPLHF

V gene: TRBV30
J gene: TRBJ2-1
CDR3 protein: CAWSSTSGMKDEQFF

V gene: TRBV4-2
J gene: TRBJ1-4
CDR3 protein: CASSQNRGPNEKLFF

V gene: TRBV30
J gene: TRBJ1-3
CDR3 protein: CAWSTYGGSGNTIYF

V gene: TRBV19
J gene: TRBJ2-7
CDR3 protein: CASSIGRDRGHEQYF

V gene: TRBV18
J gene: TRBJ1-2
CDR3 protein: CASSPTTGTQTGGYTF

V gene: TRBV6-5
J gene: TRBJ2-5
CDR3 protein: CASSSQTQETQYF

V gene: TRBV29-1
J gene: TRBJ1-4
CDR3 protein: CSAGGAEKLFF

V gene: TRBV19
J gene: TRBJ1-6
CDR3 protein: CASSPSTGGNNSPLHF

V gene: TRBV18
J gene: TRBJ2-5
CDR3 protein: CASSPPRETQYF

V gene: TRBV2
J gene: TRBJ2-1
CDR3 protein: CASSESGPSRRQFF

V gene: TRBV7-6
J gene: TRBJ1-6
CDR3 protein: CASSYSPGQGSSPLHF

V gene: TRBV18
J gene: TRBJ2-5
CDR3 protein: CASSAGVEETQYF

V gene: TRBV18
J gene: TRBJ2-7
CDR3 protein: CASSPTGRYEQYF

V gene: TRBV2
J gene: TRBJ1-2
CDR3 protein: CASSGTGSNYGYTF

V gene: TRBV5-4
J gene: TRBJ2-2
CDR3 protein: CAGRQGNTGELFF